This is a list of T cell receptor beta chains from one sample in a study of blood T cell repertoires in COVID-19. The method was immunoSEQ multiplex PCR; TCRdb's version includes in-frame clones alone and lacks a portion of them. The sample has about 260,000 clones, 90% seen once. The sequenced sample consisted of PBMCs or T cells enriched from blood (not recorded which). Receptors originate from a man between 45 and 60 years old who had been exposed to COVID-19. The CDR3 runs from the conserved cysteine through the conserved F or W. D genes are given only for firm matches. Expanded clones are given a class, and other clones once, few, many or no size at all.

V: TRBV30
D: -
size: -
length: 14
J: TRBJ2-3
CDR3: CAWSTEGGTGTQYF
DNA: TGTGCCTGGAGTACGGAGGGCGGGACTGGTACGCAGTATTTT

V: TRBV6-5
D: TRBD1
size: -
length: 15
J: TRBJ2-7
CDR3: CASSLFETGTYEQYF
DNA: TGTGCCAGCAGTCTATTCGAGACAGGGACCTACGAGCAGTACTTC

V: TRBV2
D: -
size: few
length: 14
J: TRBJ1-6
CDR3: CASGRGRTNSPLHF
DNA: TGTGCCAGCGGTAGGGGCAGGACCAATTCACCCCTCCACTTT

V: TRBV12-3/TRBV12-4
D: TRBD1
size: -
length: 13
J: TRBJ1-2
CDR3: CAITGAPNYGYTF
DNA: TGTGCCATTACAGGGGCCCCAAACTATGGCTACACCTTC

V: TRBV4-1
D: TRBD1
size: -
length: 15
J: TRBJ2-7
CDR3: CASSSGTGSSYEQYF
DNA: TGCGCCAGCAGCTCCGGGACAGGTAGCTCCTACGAGCAGTACTTC

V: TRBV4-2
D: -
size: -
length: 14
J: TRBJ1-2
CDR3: CASSHVAGPGGYTF
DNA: TGTGCCAGCAGCCACGTTGCGGGGCCGGGCGGCTACACCTTC

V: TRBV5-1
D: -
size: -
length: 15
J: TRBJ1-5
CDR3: CASSLAGIDNQPQHF
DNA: TGCGCCAGCAGCTTGGCAGGAATTGACAATCAGCCCCAGCATTTT

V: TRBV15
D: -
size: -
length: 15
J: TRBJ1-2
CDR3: CATSSGQPTHYGYTF
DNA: TGTGCCACCAGCAGCGGACAGCCAACTCACTATGGCTACACCTTC

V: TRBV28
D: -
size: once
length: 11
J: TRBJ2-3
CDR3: CASSLPDTQYF
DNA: TGTGCCAGCAGCCTCCCGGATACGCAGTATTTT

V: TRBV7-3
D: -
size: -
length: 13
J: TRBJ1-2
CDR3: CASSLSRNYGYTF
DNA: TGTGCCAGCAGCTTATCGAGGAACTATGGCTACACCTTC

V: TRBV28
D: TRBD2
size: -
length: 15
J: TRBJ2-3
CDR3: CASSSSGSSTDTQYF
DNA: TGTGCCAGCAGTTCTAGCGGGAGTAGCACAGATACGCAGTATTTT

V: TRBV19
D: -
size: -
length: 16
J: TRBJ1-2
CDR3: CASSISEPGSSYGYTF
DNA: TGTGCCAGTAGCATCTCGGAGCCAGGGTCTTCCTATGGCTACACCTTC

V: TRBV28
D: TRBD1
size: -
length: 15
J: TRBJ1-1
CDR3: CASSSTGAANTEAFF
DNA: TGTGCCAGCAGTTCCACAGGGGCGGCGAACACTGAAGCTTTCTTT

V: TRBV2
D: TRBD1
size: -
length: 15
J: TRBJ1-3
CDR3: CATPLTGRSGNTIYF
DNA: TGTGCCACCCCCCTGACAGGGAGATCTGGAAACACCATATATTTT

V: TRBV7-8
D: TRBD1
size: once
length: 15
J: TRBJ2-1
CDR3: CASSHGQGAYNEQFF
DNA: TGTGCCAGCAGCCACGGACAGGGGGCTTACAATGAGCAGTTCTTC

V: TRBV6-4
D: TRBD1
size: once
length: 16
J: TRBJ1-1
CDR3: CASRPDRGLTGTEAFF
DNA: TGTGCCAGCAGACCTGACAGGGGCCTAACGGGCACTGAAGCTTTCTTT

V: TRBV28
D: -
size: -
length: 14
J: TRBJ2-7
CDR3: CASSVQTRPYEQYF
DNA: TGTGCCAGCAGTGTTCAGACTAGACCCTACGAGCAGTACTTC

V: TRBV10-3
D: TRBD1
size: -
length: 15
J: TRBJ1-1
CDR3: CAISESEGGQTEAFF
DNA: TGTGCCATCAGTGAGTCGGAGGGGGGACAGACTGAAGCTTTCTTT

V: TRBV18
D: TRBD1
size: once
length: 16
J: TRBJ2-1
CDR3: CASSPPRGRYGNEQFF
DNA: TGTGCCAGCTCACCACCGAGGGGGCGCTATGGAAATGAGCAGTTCTTC

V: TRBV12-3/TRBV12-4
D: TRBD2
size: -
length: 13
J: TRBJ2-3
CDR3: CASSFGGRDTQYF
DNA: TGTGCCAGCAGTTTCGGGGGGAGAGATACGCAGTATTTT

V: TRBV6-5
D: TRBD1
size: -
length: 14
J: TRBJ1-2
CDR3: CASSGQGAHYGYTF
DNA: TGTGCCAGCAGCGGACAGGGGGCTCACTATGGCTACACCTTC

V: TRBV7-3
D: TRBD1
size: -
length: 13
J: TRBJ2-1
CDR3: CASSTGTGLEQFF
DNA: TGTGCCAGCAGCACCGGGACAGGGCTTGAGCAGTTCTTC

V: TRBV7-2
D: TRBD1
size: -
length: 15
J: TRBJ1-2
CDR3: CASSLGYRGNYGYTF
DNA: TGTGCCAGCAGCTTAGGATACAGGGGGAACTATGGCTACACCTTC

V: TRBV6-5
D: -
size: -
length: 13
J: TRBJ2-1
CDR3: CASSATGRNEQFF
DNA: TGTGCCAGCAGCGCCACAGGGCGCAATGAGCAGTTCTTC

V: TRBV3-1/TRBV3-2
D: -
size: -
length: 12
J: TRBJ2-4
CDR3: CASSPSATIQYF
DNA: TGTGCCAGCAGCCCTAGTGCGACCATTCAGTACTTC

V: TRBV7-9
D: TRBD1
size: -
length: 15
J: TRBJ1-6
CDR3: CASSLPGQGSSPLHF
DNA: TGTGCCAGCAGCTTACCGGGACAGGGTAGTTCACCCCTCCACTTT

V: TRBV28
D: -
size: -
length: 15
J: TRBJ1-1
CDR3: CASSSPGQVNTEAFF
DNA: TGTGCCAGCAGTTCACCGGGACAAGTGAACACTGAAGCTTTCTTT

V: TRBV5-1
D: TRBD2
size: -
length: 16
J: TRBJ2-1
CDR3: CASSSPGLVVVNEQFF
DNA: TGCGCCAGCAGCTCGCCGGGACTAGTCGTAGTCAATGAGCAGTTCTTC

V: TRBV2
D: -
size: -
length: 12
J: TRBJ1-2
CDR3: CASREYENGYTF
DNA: TGTGCCAGCAGGGAGTACGAAAATGGCTACACCTTC

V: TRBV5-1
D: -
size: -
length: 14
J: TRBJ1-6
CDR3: CASSLGQVGSPLHF
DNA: TGCGCCAGCAGCTTGGGGCAGGTTGGATCACCCCTCCACTTT

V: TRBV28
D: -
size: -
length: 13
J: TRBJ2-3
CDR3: CASSLRGSDTQYF
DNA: TGTGCCAGCAGTTTACGAGGGTCAGATACGCAGTATTTT

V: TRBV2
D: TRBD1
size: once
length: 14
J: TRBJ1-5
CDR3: CASGSTGVGQPQHF
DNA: TGTGCCAGCGGATCGACAGGGGTGGGCCAGCCCCAGCATTTT

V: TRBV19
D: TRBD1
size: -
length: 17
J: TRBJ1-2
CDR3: CASSIAGQGIENYGYTF
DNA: TGTGCCAGTAGTATAGCGGGACAGGGGATCGAAAACTATGGCTACACCTTC

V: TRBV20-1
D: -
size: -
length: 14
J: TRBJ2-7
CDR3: CSASSGWQGVEQYF
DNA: TGCAGTGCTAGTTCTGGGTGGCAGGGTGTCGAGCAGTACTTC

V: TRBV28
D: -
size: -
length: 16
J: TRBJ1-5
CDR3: CASSWNRFGSGQPQHF
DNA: TGTGCCAGCAGTTGGAACAGGTTCGGCTCCGGTCAGCCCCAGCATTTT

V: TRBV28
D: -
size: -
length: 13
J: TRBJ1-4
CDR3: CASSVGVEEKLFF
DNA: TGTGCCAGCAGTGTCGGGGTTGAGGAAAAACTGTTTTTT

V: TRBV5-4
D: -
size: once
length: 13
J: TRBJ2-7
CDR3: CASSLVQSYEQYF
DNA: TGTGCCAGCAGCTTGGTACAATCCTACGAGCAGTACTTC

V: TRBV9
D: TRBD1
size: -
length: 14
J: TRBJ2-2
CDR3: CASSTDRSYGELFF
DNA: TGTGCCAGCAGCACGGACAGGAGCTACGGGGAGCTGTTTTTT

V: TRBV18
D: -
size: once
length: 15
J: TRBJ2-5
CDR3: CASSLRDSGQETQYF
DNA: TGTGCCAGCTCACTCCGGGACTCGGGCCAAGAGACCCAGTACTTC

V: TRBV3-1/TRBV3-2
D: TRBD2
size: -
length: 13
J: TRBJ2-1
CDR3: CASRGLPYNEQFF
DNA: TGTGCCAGCAGGGGACTACCCTACAATGAGCAGTTCTTC

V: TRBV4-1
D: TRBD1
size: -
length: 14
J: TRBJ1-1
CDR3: CASSRPGGQGEAFF
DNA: TGCGCCAGCAGCCGCCCAGGGGGACAGGGGGAAGCTTTCTTT

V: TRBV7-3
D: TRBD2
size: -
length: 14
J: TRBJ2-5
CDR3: CASSSSGGEETQYF
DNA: TGTGCCAGCAGCTCTAGCGGGGGAGAGGAGACCCAGTACTTC

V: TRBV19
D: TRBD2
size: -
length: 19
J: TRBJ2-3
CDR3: CASSIDWREGSMGTDTQYF
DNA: TGTGCCAGTAGTATAGACTGGCGGGAGGGGTCCATGGGGACAGATACGCAGTATTTT

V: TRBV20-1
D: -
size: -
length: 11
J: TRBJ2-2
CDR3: CSARFSGELFF
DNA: TGCAGTGCTCGTTTTTCCGGGGAGCTGTTTTTT

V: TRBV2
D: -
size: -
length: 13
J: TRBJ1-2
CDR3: CASSEGAGYGYTF
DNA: TGTGCCAGCAGTGAAGGAGCGGGCTATGGCTACACCTTC

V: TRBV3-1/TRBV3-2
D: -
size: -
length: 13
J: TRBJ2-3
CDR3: CASSQARTPTVYF
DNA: TGTGCCAGCAGCCAAGCTAGGACTCCTACCGTGTATTTT

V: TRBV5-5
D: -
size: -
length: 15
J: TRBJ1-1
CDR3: CASSSGTLMNTEAFF
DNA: TGTGCCAGCAGCTCAGGAACGTTGATGAACACTGAAGCTTTCTTT

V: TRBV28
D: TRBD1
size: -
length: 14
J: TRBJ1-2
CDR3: CATGPLRGQDGYTF
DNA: TGTGCCACAGGCCCACTCAGGGGACAGGATGGCTACACCTTC

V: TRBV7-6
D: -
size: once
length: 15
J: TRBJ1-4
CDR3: CASSPSAGAGEKLFF
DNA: TGTGCCAGCAGCCCATCGGCAGGGGCGGGTGAAAAACTGTTTTTT

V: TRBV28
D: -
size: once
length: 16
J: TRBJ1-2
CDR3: CASSIFGSGPVYGYTF
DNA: TGTGCCAGCAGCATCTTTGGTAGCGGTCCTGTCTATGGCTACACCTTC

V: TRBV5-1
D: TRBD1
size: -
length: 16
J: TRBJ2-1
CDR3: CASSGGTGGTYNEQFF
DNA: TGCGCCAGCAGCGGGGGGACAGGGGGCACCTACAATGAGCAGTTCTTC

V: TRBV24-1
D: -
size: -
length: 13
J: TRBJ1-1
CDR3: CATSELGGTEAFF
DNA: TGTGCCACCAGTGAACTTGGCGGCACTGAAGCTTTCTTT

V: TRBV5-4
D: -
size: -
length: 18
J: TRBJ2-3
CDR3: CASSLEAVVVLGTDTQYF
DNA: TGTGCCAGCAGCTTGGAAGCGGTGGTCGTTTTGGGGACAGATACGCAGTATTTT

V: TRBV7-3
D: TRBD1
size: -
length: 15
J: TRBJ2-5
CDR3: CASSSEPTGQGTQYF
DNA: TGTGCCAGCAGCTCCGAACCGACAGGGCAGGGGACCCAGTACTTC

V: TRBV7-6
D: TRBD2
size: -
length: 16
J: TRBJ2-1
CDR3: CASSLVSGRAPMEQFF
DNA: TGTGCCAGCAGCTTAGTGAGCGGGAGGGCCCCCATGGAGCAGTTCTTC

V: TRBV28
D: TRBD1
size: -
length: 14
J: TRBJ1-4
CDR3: CASSTGTGFEKLFF
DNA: TGTGCCAGCAGTACCGGGACAGGTTTTGAAAAACTGTTTTTT

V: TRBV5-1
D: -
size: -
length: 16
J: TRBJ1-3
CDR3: CASTLGQTDSGNTIYF
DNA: TGCGCCAGCACCTTAGGACAGACCGATAGTGGAAACACCATATATTTT

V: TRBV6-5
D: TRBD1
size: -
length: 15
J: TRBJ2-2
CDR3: CASTRTGPNTGELFF
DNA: TGTGCCAGCACTAGGACAGGGCCGAACACCGGGGAGCTGTTTTTT

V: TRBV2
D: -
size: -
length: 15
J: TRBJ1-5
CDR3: CASLERSISNQPQHF
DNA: TGTGCCAGCCTTGAGAGGAGCATTAGCAATCAGCCCCAGCATTTT